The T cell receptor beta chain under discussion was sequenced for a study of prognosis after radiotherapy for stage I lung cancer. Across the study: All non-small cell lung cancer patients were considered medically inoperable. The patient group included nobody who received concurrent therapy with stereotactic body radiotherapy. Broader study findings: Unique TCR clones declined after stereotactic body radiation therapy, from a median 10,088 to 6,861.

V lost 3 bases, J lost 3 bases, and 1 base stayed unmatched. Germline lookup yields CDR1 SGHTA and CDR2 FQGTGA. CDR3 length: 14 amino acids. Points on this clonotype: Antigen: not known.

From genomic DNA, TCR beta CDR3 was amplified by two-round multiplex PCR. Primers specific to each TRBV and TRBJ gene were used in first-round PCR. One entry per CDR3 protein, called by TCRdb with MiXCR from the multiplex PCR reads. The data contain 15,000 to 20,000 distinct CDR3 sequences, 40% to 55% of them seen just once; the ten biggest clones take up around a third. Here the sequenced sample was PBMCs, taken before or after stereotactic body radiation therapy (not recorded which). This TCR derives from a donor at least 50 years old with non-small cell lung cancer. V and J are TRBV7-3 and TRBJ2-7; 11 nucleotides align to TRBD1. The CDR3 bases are TGTGCCAGCAGCTTGGGACAGGGGGTCTACGAGCAGTACTTC. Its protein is CASSLGQGVYEQYF. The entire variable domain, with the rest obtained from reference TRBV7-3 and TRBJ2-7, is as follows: GAGVSQTPSNKVTEKGKYVELRCDPISGHTALYWYRQSLGQGPEFLIYFQGTGAADDSGLPNDRFFAVRPEGSVSTLKIQRTERGDSAVYLCASSLGQGVYEQYFGPGTRLTVT.